The 14 T cell receptor beta chains in this list originate from one sample, sequenced in a study of T cell clones after liver transplantation. Assay used: immunoSEQ multiplex PCR; TCRdb lists only in-frame clones, some missing. This table holds some 23,000 clones, approximately 71% found once. Sample: CD4+ T cells from blood, taken before liver transplant. These receptors were taken from a human donor who received a liver transplant.

The chain is built from TRBV27 and TRBJ2-6, with 10 nucleotides matching TRBD1. V trimming: 1 base; J trimming: 1 base; junction bases outside the gene matches: 4. The CDR3 consists of 18 residues. The V gene's germline CDR1 is MNHEY and CDR2 SMNVEV (reference sequence). The CDR3 loop is CASSLLDRGRSGANVLTF. CDR3 in DNA: TGTGCCAGCAGTTTATTAGACAGGGGGCGGTCTGGGGCCAACGTCCTGACTTTC.

The chain combines TRBV29-1 with TRBJ2-6; the D is unclear. Trimming took 4 bases from V and 0 from J, leaving 13 bases between them. Per the germline V gene, CDR1 is SQVTM and CDR2 is ANQGSEA. The CDR3 loop spans 16 amino acids. In DNA, the CDR3 is TGCAGCGTTGCCGCGGCAGTTAGCTCTGGGGCCAACGTCCTGACTTTC. This translates into CSVAAAVSSGANVLTF. Combining the CDR3 with reference TRBV29-1 and TRBJ2-6 gives the whole variable domain SAVISQKPSRDICQRGTSLTIQCQVDSQVTMMFWYRQQPGQSLTLIATANQGSEATYESGFVIDKFPISRPNLTFSTLTVSNMSPEDSSIYLCSVAAAVSSGANVLTFGAGSRLTVL.

This clone has a single count. The rearrangement joins TRBV5-1 to TRBJ1-6, with TRBD1 matching 9 bases. The CDR3 runs to 16 residues. The trim removed 0 bases at V and 9 bases at J, leaving 7 bases unmatched. Germline assignment: CDR1 SGHRS and CDR2 YFSETQ. The CDR3 is CASSLAGTGLGSPLHF. CDR3 in DNA: TGCGCCAGCAGCTTGGCCGGGACAGGGCTGGGTTCACCCCTCCACTTT.

This clone occurred a few times. This sequence joins TRBV4-2 and TRBJ2-5; 14 nucleotides line up with TRBD2. CDR1 LGHNA and CDR2 YNFKEQ come from the germline V gene. This CDR3 spans 21 amino acids. Unmatched junction bases numbered 14, after V lost 0 bases and J lost 2 bases. The CDR3 loop reads CASSQENRPGLAGAVQETQYF. Here the CDR3 DNA reads TGTGCCAGCAGCCAAGAAAATCGGCCGGGACTAGCGGGGGCCGTTCAAGAGACCCAGTACTTC.

This clone was seen a handful of times. The CDR3 loop reads CASSPPGRLSNQPQHF. In DNA form, the CDR3 reads TGTGCCAGCTCACCACCGGGAAGGCTCAGCAATCAGCCCCAGCATTTT. V is TRBV18 and J is TRBJ1-5, with no clear D. CDR1 and CDR2 from the germline V gene are KGHSH and LQKENI. The CDR3 has 16 residues. Trimming shortened V by 0 bases and J by 1 base, and 10 bases separated the two germline ends. Looking up the rest from reference TRBV18 and TRBJ1-5 gives the full variable domain: NAGVMQNPRHLVRRRGQEARLRCSPMKGHSHVYWYRQLPEEGLKFMVYLQKENIIDESGMPKERFSAEFPKEGPSILRIQQVVRGDSAAYFCASSPPGRLSNQPQHFGDGTRLSIL.

The CDR3 nucleotides read TGCACCAGCAGCCAAGAGACAGGGGGCAAGGGCAATCAGCCCCAGCATTTT. This encodes CTSSQETGGKGNQPQHF. The chain carries TRBV1 and TRBJ1-5; TRBD1 is the table's D call, not checked against the DNA. TRBV1 is tagged as a pseudogene. This CDR3 comprises 17 residues.

The V and J genes are TRBV5-5 and TRBJ2-5; 8 bases are shared with TRBD2. Germline V gene data show CDR1 as SGHKS and CDR2 as YYEKEE (reference sequence). This CDR3 is 17 amino acids long. J lost 2 bases, V lost 3 bases, and 12 bases had no gene match. In nucleotides, the CDR3 is TGTGCCAGCAGCTCCGGGACTAGTTCTGACCATCAAGAGACCCAGTACTTC. This translates into CASSSGTSSDHQETQYF.

The rearrangement uses TRBV7-9 and TRBJ2-2, with TRBD1 matching over 8 bases. The CDR3 covers 16 residues. CDR1 and CDR2 from the germline V gene are SEHNR and FQNEAQ (reference sequence). V lost 6 bases, J lost 4 bases, and 10 bases stayed unmatched. The DNA of the CDR3 is TGTGCCAGCAGTCCCCCAGGGGGCGCTTTCACCGGGGAGCTGTTTTTT. Amino acid sequence: CASSPPGGAFTGELFF.

V gene TRBV9 combines with J gene TRBJ2-3; D not resolved. The CDR3 consists of 13 residues. V lost 5 bases and J lost 1, with 8 bases in between. Germline V gene data show CDR1 as SGDLS and CDR2 as YYNGEE. The CDR3 loop is CASSPWGTDTQYF. The CDR3 DNA is TGTGCCAGCAGTCCTTGGGGCACAGATACGCAGTATTTT.

There are a few counts of this clone. The rearrangement uses TRBV5-1 and TRBJ1-2, with 10 nucleotides matching TRBD1. V shed 0 bases, J shed 8 bases, and the junction held 10 bases outside the gene matches. This CDR3 has 16 residues. CDR1 is SGHRS and CDR2 is YFSETQ in the germline V gene. CDR3 sequence: CASSLAGQGVYPGYTF. The CDR3 DNA is TGCGCCAGCAGCTTGGCCGGACAGGGGGTGTACCCGGGCTACACCTTC. Combining the CDR3 with reference TRBV5-1 and TRBJ1-2 gives the whole variable domain KAGVTQTPRYLIKTRGQQVTLSCSPISGHRSVSWYQQTPGQGLQFLFEYFSETQRNKGNFPGRFSGRQFSNSRSEMNVSTLELGDSALYLCASSLAGQGVYPGYTFGSGTRLTVV.

This chain links TRBV27 with TRBJ2-1, with D maybe TRBD1 (6 bases). The CDR3 spans 17 residues. V lost 5 bases and J 7 bases, leaving 24 bases between the germline ends. From germline, CDR1 is MNHEY and CDR2 SMNVEV (reference sequence). The DNA for the CDR3 is TGTGCCAGCAGTCCCAAACTTAACAGGGTAATTGGTAATGAGCAGTTCTTC. It translates to CASSPKLNRVIGNEQFF.

The chain uses TRBV10-2 and TRBJ1-4; the D gene is possibly TRBD1 (5 bases). CDR1 is WSHSY, CDR2 SAAADI, per germline. The length of the CDR3 is 13 residues. Trimming stripped 1 base from V and 7 bases from J, with 7 bases between. In DNA form, the CDR3 reads TGCGCCAGCAGTGAGTACGGGGGTGAAAAACTGTTTTTT. It yields the protein CASSEYGGEKLFF.

The gene calls are TRBV18 and TRBJ1-5; no reliable D call. The CDR3 contains 13 residues. Germline values: CDR1 KGHSH, CDR2 LQKENI. V was clipped by 4 bases and J by 0 bases, with 4 bases between them. The CDR3 DNA is TGTGCCAGCTCACAGGGTAGCAATCAGCCCCAGCATTTT. Translated: CASSQGSNQPQHF.

The chain recombines TRBV7-2 with TRBJ2-1; 9 nucleotides align to TRBD2. Germline V lookup: CDR1 SGHTA, CDR2 FQGNSA. V shed 5 bases, J shed 5 bases, and the junction held 7 bases outside the gene matches. This CDR3 contains 15 residues. CDR3 loop: CASSPWREGNNEQFF. As DNA, the CDR3 is TGTGCCAGCAGCCCTTGGCGGGAGGGGAACAATGAGCAGTTCTTC.